A selection of T cell receptor beta chains follows, all from one sample in a study of blood T cell repertoires in COVID-19. Here immunoSEQ multiplex PCR was the method, and the copy in TCRdb shows in-frame clones only, minus some. The table records fewer than 250,000 clones, 84% of them present only once. The sample comprised PBMCs or T cells enriched from blood (not recorded which). The source is a woman in her forties who had recovered from COVID-19. Each CDR3 is given with its conserved first and last residue. A D gene is named only where the DNA matches it firmly. Where a row states a size, it is once, few, many or the class of an expanded clone; other rows omit it.

V gene,clone size,D gene,J gene,CDR3 DNA,CDR3 protein
TRBV30,few,NA,TRBJ2-7,TGTGCCTGGAGCCCGACAGCCTACGAGCAGTACTTC,CAWSPTAYEQYF
TRBV5-1,NA,NA,TRBJ2-3,TGCGCCAGCAGCTTGCTACAGGTTGCTGATACGCAGTATTTT,CASSLLQVADTQYF
TRBV16,NA,TRBD1,TRBJ2-5,TGTGCCAGCAGCCAAAACAGGGGGCTCGGAGAGACCCAGTACTTC,CASSQNRGLGETQYF
TRBV28,NA,NA,TRBJ2-7,TGTGCCAGCAGTTTATGGGAGGGGGCAGGCGAGCAGTACTTC,CASSLWEGAGEQYF
TRBV4-1,once,NA,TRBJ1-1,TGCGCCAGCAGCCAAGATGCCCGGTTCCGGGTGAACACTGAAGCTTTCTTT,CASSQDARFRVNTEAFF
TRBV11-3,NA,NA,TRBJ2-1,TGTGCCAGCAGCTTCGGAGGGAGGAGCTACAATGAGCAGTTCTTC,CASSFGGRSYNEQFF
TRBV28,NA,TRBD2,TRBJ2-7,TGTGCCAGCAGTCGGGGACTAGTACTTTCCTACGAGCAGTACTTC,CASSRGLVLSYEQYF
TRBV18,NA,TRBD1,TRBJ1-2,TGTGCCAGCTCACAAGGGGGCGCAGACTATGGCTACACCTTC,CASSQGGADYGYTF
TRBV9,NA,NA,TRBJ2-7,TGTGCCAGCAGCGCCTCCGTGTCAAAAAACGGGATCCTCTACGAGCAGTACTTC,CASSASVSKNGILYEQYF
TRBV5-1,NA,NA,TRBJ2-5,TGCGCCAGCAGCTTGGCCGGACAGACAGAGACCCAGTACTTC,CASSLAGQTETQYF
TRBV19,NA,TRBD2,TRBJ2-1,TGTGCCAGTAGGGGACTAGCGGGCCGGACTTCCTACAATGAGCAGTTCTTC,CASRGLAGRTSYNEQFF
TRBV7-2,NA,NA,TRBJ1-1,TGTGCCAGCAGCTCAGCCATGAACACTGAAGCTTTCTTT,CASSSAMNTEAFF
TRBV28,few,TRBD1,TRBJ1-2,TGTGCCAGCAGTTTGGACAGGCTCGATGGCTACACCTTC,CASSLDRLDGYTF
TRBV7-2,NA,NA,TRBJ2-3,TGTGCCAGCAGAGAAGGTGGGGCCACAGATACGCAGTATTTT,CASREGGATDTQYF
TRBV2,NA,NA,TRBJ2-5,TGTGCCAGCAGTGGCTTCCGCGCGGAGACCCAGTACTTC,CASSGFRAETQYF
TRBV4-1,NA,NA,TRBJ1-1,TGCGCCAGCAGGAACCTGGGAGGGTCCACTGAAGCTTTCTTT,CASRNLGGSTEAFF
TRBV5-6,NA,NA,TRBJ1-1,TGTGCCAGCAGCTACAGGGTTCACATGAACACTGAAGCTTTCTTT,CASSYRVHMNTEAFF
TRBV18,few,TRBD1,TRBJ2-5,TGTGCCAGCTCACCACCTGTCGGCCCCGGGACAGGGCCAAGAGCCCAGTACTTC,CASSPPVGPGTGPRAQYF
TRBV19,NA,TRBD1,TRBJ2-1,TGTGCCAGTATGGGCGTAGACAGGGACCACAATGAGCAGTTCTTC,CASMGVDRDHNEQFF
TRBV7-8,NA,NA,TRBJ2-1,TGTGCCAGCAGCTTATCTAGCGACCCATACAATGAGCAGTTCTTC,CASSLSSDPYNEQFF
TRBV11-2,NA,NA,TRBJ2-2,TGTGCCAGCAGCTTCGACTACACGAACACCGGGGAGCTGTTTTTT,CASSFDYTNTGELFF
TRBV10-3,NA,TRBD2,TRBJ2-1,TGTGCCATCAGTGAGCCCTCGGGGGCGGGAGGGTCCCCAAGCTCCTACAATGAGCAGTTCTTC,CAISEPSGAGGSPSSYNEQFF
TRBV5-6,NA,NA,TRBJ1-2,TGTGCCAGCAGCTCTGAGGCCTCGCCAGGCTACACCTTC,CASSSEASPGYTF
TRBV9,few,NA,TRBJ2-3,TGTGCCAGCAGCGTGGCCAGAAACACAGATACGCAGTATTTT,CASSVARNTDTQYF
TRBV5-1,NA,TRBD2,TRBJ2-1,TGCGCCAGCAGCTCGGGACTAGCGGGAGGAGTTCTTAATGAGCAGTTCTTC,CASSSGLAGGVLNEQFF
TRBV18,NA,NA,TRBJ1-1,TGTGCCAGCTCACCCCAGGGTGTATCCACTGAAGCTTTCTTT,CASSPQGVSTEAFF
TRBV5-1,NA,TRBD2,TRBJ2-5,TGCGCCAGCAGCTTTGGGAGGACTAGCGGGACGGAGACCCAGTACTTC,CASSFGRTSGTETQYF
TRBV5-6,once,TRBD1,TRBJ1-2,TGTGCCAGCAGCTTGCGGGACAGGCCTAACTATGGCTACACCTTC,CASSLRDRPNYGYTF
TRBV14,NA,NA,TRBJ2-5,TGTGCCAGCAGCCAAGACAGAGGATGGACCCAGTACTTC,CASSQDRGWTQYF
TRBV9,NA,TRBD1,TRBJ1-5,TGTGCCAGCAGCGAAGGACAGGGCCCCGGACAGCCCCAGCATTTT,CASSEGQGPGQPQHF
TRBV11-2,NA,NA,TRBJ1-3,TGTGCCAGCAGCTCTTGGGAGGTCGGAAACACCATATATTTT,CASSSWEVGNTIYF
TRBV28,NA,NA,TRBJ1-4,NA,CASSRGGPLMKNCFF
TRBV11-3,NA,NA,TRBJ2-5,TGTGCCAGCAGCTTAGATCGGGGTCGGGCGGGAGAGACCCAGTACTTC,CASSLDRGRAGETQYF
TRBV28,NA,NA,TRBJ2-6,TGTGCCAGCAGTTTATTGAACAGGGCGAGCTCTGGGGCCAACGTCCTGACTTTC,CASSLLNRASSGANVLTF